The source of this T cell receptor (beta chain) is a study of T cell repertoires in ileal Crohn's disease. Study in general: Thiopurines (about twelve) or anti-TNF agents (around 17) were given postoperatively to about half.

Germline V gene data show CDR1 as SQVTM and CDR2 as ANQGSEA. The V and J ends lost 3 bases and 5 bases, in that order; junction bases with no gene match: 9. This CDR3 comprises 14 residues. Time point: neoterminal ileum biopsy at postoperative endoscopy, about 6 months after surgery. Clones were sequenced by immunoSEQ multiplex PCR, and TCRdb holds only the in-frame ones, with some missing. This sample has several thousand clones, with around 79% found just once. The chain employs TRBV29-1 and TRBJ2-5, with 7 bases that match TRBD1. The TCR comes from an adult with Crohn's disease. The sequencing input was ileal tissue. The CDR3 is CSVDLRGLGETQYF. In DNA form, the CDR3 reads TGCAGCGTTGATTTAAGGGGGCTTGGGGAGACCCAGTACTTC.